Following are 31 T cell receptor beta chains from one sample sequenced in a study of OX40 agonist ivuxolimab in advanced cancers. This table comes from immunoSEQ multiplex PCR, and its TCRdb copy is limited to in-frame clones, with some not included. The profile shows about 99,000 clones, 94% of them singletons. Sequencing used CD4+ or CD8+ T cells sorted from blood, obtained in a trial of the OX40 agonist ivuxolimab. All receptors derive from an adult with an advanced solid tumor such as melanoma, head and neck, liver or kidney cancer.

This chain links TRBV6-1 with TRBJ2-5; D is ambiguous. The CDR3 covers 13 residues. V lost 4 bases to trimming and J lost 4 bases, with 10 bases between them. From germline, CDR1 is MNHNS and CDR2 SASEGT. CDR3: CASSVYPGETQYF. The CDR3 nucleotides read TGTGCCAGCAGTGTTTACCCGGGAGAGACCCAGTACTTC.

The genes are TRBV6-5 and TRBJ1-3; D gene unclear. The V gene's germline CDR1 is MNHEY and CDR2 SVGAGI. The CDR3 runs 16 residues. Trimming took 0 bases from V and 1 from J, leaving 10 bases between them. CDR3 coding DNA: TGTGCCAGCAGTTACTCGACCCCCCAATCTGGAAACACCATATATTTT. Translation: CASSYSTPQSGNTIYF.

V usage is TRBV27 and J usage is TRBJ2-3, with D unclear. This CDR3 is built from 14 residues. Looked up from germline, CDR1 is MNHEY and CDR2 is SMNVEV (reference sequence). Trimming stripped 0 bases from V and 2 bases from J, with 6 bases between. CDR3 in DNA: TGTGCCAGCAGTTTATCTCCGGCCACAGATACGCAGTATTTT. This encodes CASSLSPATDTQYF.

This sequence joins TRBV5-1 and TRBJ2-7, with 13 positions matching TRBD2. V was clipped by 5 bases and J by 0 bases; unmatched bases: 5. Looked up from germline, CDR1 is SGHRS and CDR2 is YFSETQ. The CDR3 spans 16 residues. The CDR3 protein is CASSPLAGGISYEQYF. The CDR3 nucleotides read TGCGCCAGCAGTCCACTAGCGGGGGGGATCTCCTACGAGCAGTACTTC.

Comment on this clone: At one end the junction does not follow the germline gene, possibly because of a read error. The rearrangement joins TRBV10-3 to TRBJ1-1; tentatively, D is TRBD1 (6 bases). Germline V gene lookup returns CDR1 ENHRY and CDR2 SYGVKD. This CDR3 spans 13 amino acids. CDR3 nucleotide sequence: TGTGCCAGCAGTAACGTACAACAGGGTTCCGCTTTCTTT. Protein product: CASSNVQQGSAFF.

J is TRBJ2-3 and V is TRBV29-1, with D perhaps TRBD2 (6 bases). The CDR3 sequence is 14 residues long. The V end lost 3 bases, the J end lost 0 bases, and 10 bases lay between the germline ends. CDR1 is SQVTM and CDR2 is ANQGSEA in the germline V gene. CDR3 nucleotide sequence: TGCAGCGTTGAGATTAGCGGTAGCACAGATACGCAGTATTTT. It is translated as CSVEISGSTDTQYF.

This chain links TRBV27 with TRBJ2-7, with D tentatively TRBD1 (6 bases). Germline V gene lookup returns CDR1 MNHEY and CDR2 SMNVEV (reference sequence). V was trimmed by 5 bases and J by 6 bases, leaving 20 bases between them. The length of the CDR3 is 15 residues. The CDR3 is CASSAGTTLTAEQYF. The DNA of the CDR3 is TGTGCCAGCAGTGCCGGGACAACCCTCACGGCCGAGCAGTACTTC.

The rearrangement uses TRBV18 and TRBJ1-2; D unclear. The germline V gene encodes CDR1 KGHSH and CDR2 LQKENI. The CDR3 contains 15 residues. V dropped 1 base and J dropped 3 bases, with 12 bases sitting between them. CDR3 in amino acids: CASSPLTSRDYGYTF. CDR3 nucleotides: TGTGCCAGCTCACCACTTACCAGCCGGGACTATGGCTACACCTTC.

This clone is a singleton in its sample. J is TRBJ1-3 and V is TRBV19, with 8 positions matching TRBD1. From germline, CDR1 is LNHDA and CDR2 SQIVND (reference sequence). Unmatched junction bases numbered 12, after V lost 4 bases and J lost 1 base. The CDR3 spans 18 residues. CDR3 DNA sequence: TGTGCCAGTAGTAGGAGCGGACAGGGCACTTCGTCTGGAAACACCATATATTTT. It yields the protein CASSRSGQGTSSGNTIYF.

The count of this clone is one. The chain employs TRBV18 and TRBJ2-1, with D tentatively TRBD1 (6 bases). The ends were cut back, 4 bases at V and 6 bases at J, with 13 bases in the middle. CDR3 size: 14 residues. From germline, CDR1 is KGHSH and CDR2 LQKENI. CDR3 DNA sequence: TGTGCCAGCTCACTCAGACAGGACCCCAATGAGCAGTTCTTC. It is translated as CASSLRQDPNEQFF.

This chain joins TRBV21-1 and TRBJ2-7; no DNA check was done on the table's D call, TRBD1. TRBV21-1 is a documented pseudogene. CDR3 length equals 15 residues. In DNA form, the CDR3 reads TGTGCCAGCAGCAATCATGGGGCCCTCTCCTACGAGCAGTACTTC. It codes for CASSNHGALSYEQYF.

The V gene is TRBV27, the J gene TRBJ1-1, with a possible D match to TRBD1 (6 bases). Germline CDR1 reads MNHEY; CDR2 reads SMNVEV (reference sequence). The length of the CDR3 is 13 residues. V was pared by 6 bases and J by 5 bases, with 13 bases between. The CDR3 nucleotides are TGTGCCAGCAGATATAACAGGGCGACTGAAGCTTTCTTT. Translation gives CASRYNRATEAFF.

This chain links TRBV28 with TRBJ1-2, with 10 bases fitting TRBD1. Germline V CDR1 and CDR2: MDHEN, SYDVKM. The junction had 8 bases not matched to a gene; V was cut back by 6 bases and J by 1 base. CDR3 size: 16 residues. The chain's CDR3 is CASSPPGDRGNYGYTF. Here the CDR3 DNA reads TGTGCCAGCAGCCCTCCAGGGGACAGGGGTAACTATGGCTACACCTTC.

This clone was observed a handful of times. This chain uses TRBV15 with TRBJ1-2; the D is unclear. CDR1 LNHNV and CDR2 YYDKDF come from the germline V gene (reference sequence). Trimming removed 5 bases at V and 2 bases at J, with 9 bases between. The length of the CDR3 is 13 residues. The CDR3, as DNA: TGTGCCACCAGCGCTGATTGGAACTATGGCTACACCTTC. Translating it yields CATSADWNYGYTF.

The chain recombines TRBV5-1 with TRBJ2-4; D is undetermined. The CDR3 loop spans 15 amino acids. The germline V gene has CDR1 SGHRS and CDR2 YFSETQ. The ends were cut back, 0 bases at V and 6 bases at J, with 13 bases in the middle. The CDR3 loop is CASSLGGAVSNIQYF. DNA for the CDR3: TGCGCCAGCAGCTTGGGAGGAGCCGTTTCAAACATTCAGTACTTC.

Here the CDR3 DNA reads TGCGCCAGATGTAGGACAGGGGAAGCTTTCTTT. It translates to CARCRTGEAFF. The gene calls are TRBV23-1 and TRBJ1-1; 8 bases align to TRBD1. TRBV23-1 is noted as an ORF with a role that remains uncertain. The length of the CDR3 is 11 residues. J gave up 8 bases and V 9 bases, and 5 bases lay outside the gene matches.

This chain connects TRBV4-1 to TRBJ2-7; TRBD1 is a possible D gene (5 bases). The V end lost 4 bases, the J end lost 1 base, and 14 bases lay between the germline ends. There are 15 residues in the CDR3. Germline CDR1 reads MGHRA; CDR2 reads YSYEKL. The CDR3 coding sequence is TGCGCCAGCAGCCCCACAGGACCGCCATCCTACGAGCAGTACTTC. Amino acids: CASSPTGPPSYEQYF.

The chain couples TRBV10-3 to TRBJ2-7; 8 bases fit TRBD2. Trimming cost V 2 bases and J 1 base; bases outside gene matches: 7. Germline V gene data show CDR1 as ENHRY and CDR2 as SYGVKD. This CDR3 region has 16 residues. Written as DNA, the CDR3 is TGTGCCATCAGTGAGGTGGGAGCGGGAGCATCCTACGAGCAGTACTTC. Protein product: CAISEVGAGASYEQYF.

The chain uses TRBV5-6 and TRBJ2-1; D may be TRBD1 (5 bases). CDR1 SGHDT and CDR2 YYEEEE come from the germline V gene. CDR3 length: 17 amino acids. Trimming pared 2 bases from V and 8 bases from J, leaving 23 bases between. DNA for the CDR3: TGTGCCAGCAGCTTACGTAGGGCAGGGCGTGTATGGGATGAGCAGTTCTTC. Protein: CASSLRRAGRVWDEQFF.

The chain carries TRBV19 and TRBJ2-1, with D tentatively TRBD1 (6 bases). Germline V gene sequence: CDR1 LNHDA, CDR2 SQIVND (reference sequence). V lost 7 bases and J 1 base, leaving 14 bases between the germline ends. CDR3 length: 15 residues. Here the CDR3 DNA reads TGTGCCAGTAACTCCGGGACATTATCCTACAATGAGCAGTTCTTC. Protein product: CASNSGTLSYNEQFF.

The rearrangement links TRBV7-8 to TRBJ2-1, with 12 nucleotides matching TRBD2. J lost 2 bases, V lost 3 bases, and 2 bases had no gene match. This CDR3 region has 16 residues. Germline V gives CDR1 SGHVS, CDR2 FQNEAQ. CDR3 sequence reads: CASSFLAGGPYNEQFF. The DNA for the CDR3 is TGTGCCAGCAGCTTCCTAGCGGGAGGGCCCTACAATGAGCAGTTCTTC.

The chain has TRBV29-1 and TRBJ2-7; D gene unclear. Germline V lookup: CDR1 SQVTM, CDR2 ANQGSEA. Trimming took 0 bases from V and 3 from J, leaving 6 bases between them. The CDR3 covers 12 residues. The CDR3 region is CSVEDGSYEQYF. The CDR3 nucleotides are TGCAGCGTTGAAGACGGCAGCTACGAGCAGTACTTC.

The V call is TRBV5-8, the J call TRBJ1-1; tentative D call: TRBD1 (5 bases). This CDR3 contains 13 residues. Trimming stripped 0 bases from V and 7 bases from J, with 10 bases between. Germline CDR1 SGHTS, CDR2 YDEGEE. This CDR3 reads CASSLDPGREAFF. DNA of the CDR3: TGTGCCAGCAGCTTGGACCCAGGGCGTGAAGCTTTCTTT. Full variable domain (remainder filled in from reference TRBV5-8 and TRBJ1-1): EAGVTQSPTHLIKTRGQQATLRCSPISGHTSVYWYQQALGLGLQFLLWYDEGEERNRGNFPPRFSGRQFPNYSSELNVNALELEDSALYLCASSLDPGREAFFGQGTRLTVV.

The chain links TRBV29-1 to TRBJ1-1, with D uncertain. This CDR3 is built from 13 residues. The V end was cut by 4 bases, the J end by 5 bases, with 14 bases between. Germline-derived CDR1 and CDR2 are SQVTM and ANQGSEA. CDR3 sequence: CSVALGGGTEAFF. As DNA, the CDR3 is TGCAGCGTTGCACTTGGTGGCGGAACTGAAGCTTTCTTT. Together with reference TRBV29-1 and TRBJ1-1, the CDR3 gives the full variable domain: SAVISQKPSRDICQRGTSLTIQCQVDSQVTMMFWYRQQPGQSLTLIATANQGSEATYESGFVIDKFPISRPNLTFSTLTVSNMSPEDSSIYLCSVALGGGTEAFFGQGTRLTVV.

The V gene is TRBV18, the J gene TRBJ1-4; D gene ambiguous. Germline values: CDR1 KGHSH, CDR2 LQKENI. The CDR3 runs to 15 residues. Trimming stripped 10 bases from V and 8 bases from J, with 23 bases between. The DNA for the CDR3 is TGTGCCACCTTCGATTCCGGGATCAAGGGAGAAAAACTGTTTTTT. It yields the protein CATFDSGIKGEKLFF.

The chain employs TRBV7-4 and TRBJ1-2; D is uncertain. V gave up 1 base and J gave up 1 base, with 4 bases separating them. The CDR3 sequence is 13 residues long. Germline V gene lookup returns CDR1 SGHVT and CDR2 SQSDAQ. The CDR3 sequence is CASSLGVNYGYTF. The CDR3 coding sequence is TGTGCCAGCAGCTTAGGCGTTAACTATGGCTACACCTTC.

CDR3 coding DNA: TGTGCCAGCAGCAACCAAGAGACCCAGTACTTC. Translated, it gives CASSNQETQYF. V gene TRBV7-2 combines with J gene TRBJ2-5; D gene unclear. CDR1 and CDR2 from the germline V gene are SGHTA and FQGNSA. The CDR3 contains 11 residues. The V end lost 5 bases, the J end lost 0 bases, and 1 base lay between the germline ends.

The chain links TRBV4-3 to TRBJ2-3; TRBD1 agrees at 12 bases. The CDR3 covers 17 residues. Unmatched junction bases numbered 7, after V lost 1 base and J lost 5 bases. Germline CDR1 LGHNA, CDR2 YSLEER. This CDR3 is CASSQVYGTGGRDTQYF. DNA for the CDR3: TGCGCCAGCAGCCAAGTGTACGGGACAGGGGGCCGAGATACGCAGTATTTT.

The chain recombines TRBV5-1 with TRBJ1-2; unclear D gene. The germline gives CDR1 SGHRS, CDR2 YFSETQ. The CDR3 is made up of 15 amino acids. V was shortened by 6 bases and J by 2 bases, with 17 bases between the two germline ends. CDR3 protein: CASTESWTKNYGYTF. The CDR3 DNA follows: TGCGCCAGCACGGAATCCTGGACTAAGAACTATGGCTACACCTTC.

This chain joins TRBV4-2 and TRBJ2-3; 9 nucleotides match TRBD2. Per germline, CDR1 LGHNA and CDR2 YNFKEQ. The length of the CDR3 is 14 residues. J lost 2 bases, V lost 6 bases, and 3 bases had no gene match. CDR3 DNA sequence: TGTGCCAGCAGTAGCGGGAGACCCACAGATACGCAGTATTTT. It is translated as CASSSGRPTDTQYF.

The chain recombines TRBV5-4 with TRBJ2-3, with D unclear. Germline V gives CDR1 SGHNT, CDR2 YYREEE (reference sequence). The CDR3 spans 14 residues. The V gene lost 4 bases and the J gene lost 2 bases, with 11 bases spanning the gap. The CDR3 region is CASSPRSHTDTQYF. CDR3 nucleotides: TGTGCCAGCAGCCCCCGGTCCCACACAGATACGCAGTATTTT. The variable domain in full, with the rest retrieved from reference TRBV5-4 and TRBJ2-3, is ETGVTQSPTHLIKTRGQQVTLRCSSQSGHNTVSWYQQALGQGPQFIFQYYREEENGRGNFPPRFSGLQFPNYSSELNVNALELDDSALYLCASSPRSHTDTQYFGPGTRLTVL.